Following are 23 T cell receptor beta chains from one sample sequenced in a study of Graves' ophthalmopathy and Graves' hyperthyroidism. Beta-chain TCR CDR3 regions were amplified from RNA transcripts. First-round RT-PCR with HTBI primers preceded a second-round multiplex PCR. Using its own MiXCR run on the multiplex PCR reads, TCRdb lists one record per CDR3 protein. This table has 400,000 to 500,000 distinct CDR3 sequences, under 25% appearing once. The sequencing input was peripheral blood. Receptors were obtained from a woman aged 18-35 years with stable Graves' hyperthyroidism.

This clonotype was recorded at least ten times. The chain joins TRBV20-1 to TRBJ1-1, with D unclear. Looked up from germline, CDR1 is DFQATT and CDR2 is SNEGSKA (reference sequence). CDR3 length: 11 amino acids. V lost 3 bases to trimming and J lost 9 bases, with 11 bases between them. The CDR3 spells CSASEELQAFF. CDR3 sequence (DNA): TGCAGTGCTAGTGAGGAGCTACAAGCTTTCTTT.

The V gene is TRBV28, the J gene TRBJ1-2; possibly TRBD1 for D (5 bases). CDR3 length: 15 residues. The germline V gene has CDR1 MDHEN and CDR2 SYDVKM. V dropped 6 bases and J dropped 2 bases, with 16 bases sitting between them. The CDR3: CASSDPGGVNYGYTF. CDR3 in DNA: TGTGCCAGCAGCGATCCGGGGGGGGTGAACTATGGCTACACCTTC.

This clonotype has only one observation. The chain is built from TRBV6-5 and TRBJ1-2; 8 bases match TRBD1. The CDR3 is 16 residues long. V lost 4 bases and J lost 4; bases outside the gene matches: 11. Germline V gene lookup returns CDR1 MNHEY and CDR2 SVGAGI. CDR3 sequence: CASSSLVGQGTYGYTF. CDR3 nucleotide sequence: TGTGCCAGCAGTTCTCTAGTAGGACAGGGAACCTATGGCTACACCTTC.

The V gene is TRBV28, the J gene TRBJ2-7; TRBD2 might be the D (7 bases). V lost 8 bases and J lost 7, with 21 bases in between. The V gene's germline CDR1 is MDHEN and CDR2 SYDVKM. There are 14 residues in the CDR3. The CDR3 DNA sequence: TGTGCCAGCGGGGGGGGCGGTAGCTCCTGGGAGCAGTACTTC. Translation gives CASGGGGSSWEQYF.

The genes are TRBV2 and TRBJ2-7; TRBD1 might be the D (6 bases). V was clipped by 5 bases and J by 0 bases, with 11 bases between them. This CDR3 spans 14 amino acids. Germline V lookup: CDR1 SNHLY, CDR2 FYNNEI. The CDR3: CASSFQGPSYEQYF. Here the CDR3 DNA reads TGTGCCAGCAGTTTCCAGGGGCCCTCCTACGAGCAGTACTTC. Complete variable domain (other parts from reference TRBV2 and TRBJ2-7): EPEVTQTPSHQVTQMGQEVILRCVPISNHLYFYWYRQILGQKVEFLVSFYNNEISEKSEIFDDQFSVERPDGSNFTLKIRSTKLEDSAMYFCASSFQGPSYEQYFGPGTRLTVT.

In this sample, this clonotype turned up a few times. V and J are TRBV12-3 or TRBV12-4 and TRBJ2-3; D might be TRBD2 (6 bases). The V end was cut by 7 bases, the J end by 3 bases, with 14 bases between. The length of the CDR3 is 14 residues. The CDR3 spells CASKRGEATDTQYF. CDR3 sequence (DNA): TGTGCCAGCAAGAGAGGGGAGGCGACAGATACGCAGTATTTT.

This clonotype has at least ten counts. The chain links TRBV12-3 or TRBV12-4 to TRBJ1-1; D may be TRBD1 (5 bases). Between the trimmed V and J ends, which lost 5 bases and 0 bases, there was a span of 13 bases. CDR3 length: 15 amino acids. The CDR3 region has the DNA TGTGCCAGCAGTCGACAGACAACCATGAACACTGAAGCTTTCTTT. As protein: CASSRQTTMNTEAFF.

This clonotype was counted at least ten times. The chain combines TRBV12-3 or TRBV12-4 with TRBJ1-2, with D uncertain. CDR3 size: 13 residues. The germline V and J ends were trimmed by 3 bases and 2 bases, with 7 bases remaining between them. The CDR3 here is CASSFWENYGYTF. In nucleotides, the CDR3 is TGTGCCAGCAGTTTTTGGGAAAACTATGGCTACACCTTC.

This clonotype was counted many times. This sequence joins TRBV12-3 or TRBV12-4 and TRBJ2-7; a weak D match, TRBD1 (6 bases). V was cut by 6 bases and J by 5 bases, with 8 bases left in between. The CDR3 is made up of 11 amino acids. This CDR3 is CASRRGNEQYF. The CDR3, as DNA: TGTGCCAGCAGAAGGGGGAACGAGCAGTACTTC.

Many counts were recorded for this clonotype. The chain recombines TRBV10-2 with TRBJ2-7, with 9 bases lining up with TRBD2. The CDR3 extends over 13 amino acids. Germline trimming cut 8 bases from V and 6 bases from J; bases unmatched to any gene: 8. Germline V gives CDR1 WSHSY, CDR2 SAAADI. The CDR3 sequence: CASALAGKREQYF. The CDR3 nucleotides are TGCGCCAGCGCCCTAGCGGGAAAGCGCGAGCAGTACTTC.

This clonotype was seen many times. The chain is built from TRBV7-2 and TRBJ2-7; D remains ambiguous. Germline values: CDR1 SGHTA, CDR2 FQGNSA. With 2 bases removed from V and 6 bases from J, the gap between germline ends came to 8 bases. This CDR3 spans 12 amino acids. The CDR3 sequence is CASSLPGSEQYF. For the CDR3, the DNA is TGTGCCAGCAGCTTACCCGGATCCGAGCAGTACTTC.

Ten or more counts support this clonotype. The chain couples TRBV24-1 to TRBJ2-2, with D tentatively TRBD1 (6 bases). There are 14 residues in the CDR3. V shed 3 bases and J shed 5 bases, with 9 bases lying between them. Germline CDR1 KGHDR, CDR2 SFDVKD. In DNA form, the CDR3 reads TGTGCCACCAGTGATCCAGGGGATACCGGGGAGCTGTTTTTT. It translates to CATSDPGDTGELFF.

This clonotype has at least ten counts. The V and J genes are TRBV29-1 and TRBJ1-1; 8 bases align to TRBD1. The CDR3 is 13 amino acids. Germline V CDR1 and CDR2: SQVTM, ANQGSEA. Trimming removed 4 bases from V and 3 bases from J; junction bases left unmatched: 4. CDR3 sequence reads: CSVVPTGDTEAFF. The CDR3, as DNA: TGCAGCGTTGTTCCGACAGGGGACACTGAAGCTTTCTTT.

A few counts support this clonotype. The gene calls are TRBV2 and TRBJ1-5; 9 nucleotides align to TRBD1. Trimming took 5 bases from V and 10 from J; bases not matched to a gene: 12. This CDR3 is 15 amino acids long. Germline V gene sequence: CDR1 SNHLY, CDR2 FYNNEI. The chain's CDR3 is CASSYTGGPRSPQHF. Written as DNA, the CDR3 is TGTGCCAGCAGTTATACAGGGGGCCCCCGGTCACCCCAGCATTTT.

In the case of this clonotype: A single base separates this from a much larger clone, so it may be a read error. The chain has TRBV10-3 and TRBJ1-2, with D perhaps matching TRBD1 (5 bases). The germline CDR1 and CDR2 sequences are ENHRY and SYGVKD. The CDR3 runs 13 residues. Trimming cost V 4 bases and J 3 bases, with 9 bases left between them. The CDR3 protein is CAISVRVDYGYTF. As DNA, the CDR3 is TGTGCCATCAGTGTCAGGGTCGACTATGGCTACACCTTC.

This clonotype was counted many times. The chain recombines TRBV4-1 with TRBJ1-2; 9 nucleotides line up with TRBD1. V was pared by 4 bases and J by 4 bases, with 13 bases of the junction left unmatched. The CDR3 is made up of 17 amino acids. CDR1 is MGHRA and CDR2 is YSYEKL in the germline V gene. The CDR3 sequence is CASSLPGSTGGFYGYTF. The CDR3, as DNA: TGCGCCAGCAGCCTTCCTGGGTCGACAGGGGGGTTCTATGGCTACACCTTC.

V is TRBV2 and J is TRBJ2-7; no firm D call. With 7 bases removed from V and 2 bases from J, the gap between germline ends came to 12 bases. This CDR3 is 13 amino acids long. Germline values: CDR1 SNHLY, CDR2 FYNNEI. For the CDR3, the DNA is TGTGCCAGCACCGGATTAGGTCCCTACGAGCAGTACTTC. It specifies CASTGLGPYEQYF.

There are many counts of this clonotype. The CDR3 loop is CASSYSETGELFF. The CDR3 DNA reads as TGTGCCAGCAGTTACAGTGAGACCGGGGAGCTGTTTTTT. This rearrangement joins TRBV6-2 or TRBV6-3 to TRBJ2-2; no firm D call. CDR1 and CDR2 (germline): MNHEY, SVGEGT. The CDR3 contains 13 residues. V was trimmed by 2 bases and J by 5 bases, leaving 6 bases between them.

The sample holds many counts of this clonotype. This chain joins TRBV11-2 and TRBJ1-1; D is unclear. CDR1 SGHAT and CDR2 FQNNGV come from the germline V gene. Trimming shortened V by 1 base and J by 1 base, and 10 bases separated the two germline ends. CDR3 size: 15 residues. The CDR3 DNA reads as TGTGCCAGCAGCTTAGTGGCGTTACCGAACACTGAAGCTTTCTTT. Its translation: CASSLVALPNTEAFF. The complete variable domain, with remaining parts taken from reference TRBV11-2 and TRBJ1-1, reads EAGVAQSPRYKIIEKRQSVAFWCNPISGHATLYWYQQILGQGPKLLIQFQNNGVVDDSQLPKDRFSAERLKGVDSTLKIQPAKLEDSAVYLCASSLVALPNTEAFFGQGTRLTVV.

This clonotype was recorded at least ten times. The chain recombines TRBV6-2 or TRBV6-3 with TRBJ2-7; TRBD1 agrees at 9 bases. V lost 7 bases to trimming and J lost 4 bases; unmatched junction nucleotides: 11. The CDR3 loop spans 15 amino acids. CDR1 and CDR2 (germline): MNHEY, SVGEGT. As DNA, the CDR3 is TGTGCCAGCACCCCAGCCGGGACAGGGAGGTACGAGCAGTACTTC. Protein sequence: CASTPAGTGRYEQYF.

V and J are TRBV4-1 and TRBJ1-2; D unresolved. This CDR3 region has 15 residues. The germline CDR1 and CDR2 sequences are MGHRA and YSYEKL. With 2 bases removed from V and 4 bases from J, the gap between germline ends came to 14 bases. The CDR3 spells CASSQLGRPSYGYTF. The CDR3 nucleotides read TGCGCCAGCAGCCAATTAGGACGGCCCTCCTATGGCTACACCTTC.

This clonotype came up many times. This sequence joins TRBV12-3 or TRBV12-4 and TRBJ1-1; tentatively, D is TRBD1 (5 bases). Trimming cost V 3 bases and J 2 bases, with 10 bases left between them. There are 14 residues in the CDR3. CDR3: CASSLGVENTEAFF. The CDR3 nucleotides are TGTGCCAGCAGTTTGGGGGTAGAAAACACTGAAGCTTTCTTT.

At least ten counts were recorded for this clonotype. The junction does not match germline at one end; this may be a read error. The rearrangement joins TRBV11-2 to TRBJ2-7; 12 bases are shared with TRBD1. CDR3 size: 15 residues. Germline CDR1 SGHAT, CDR2 FQNNGV. The CDR3 here is CASSLEPGQGARGYF. The CDR3 DNA reads as TGTGCCAGCAGCCTAGAGCCGGGACAGGGGGCGCGGGGATACTTC. The whole variable domain, remainder taken from reference TRBV11-2 and TRBJ2-7, is EAGVAQSPRYKIIEKRQSVAFWCNPISGHATLYWYQQILGQGPKLLIQFQNNGVVDDSQLPKDRFSAERLKGVDSTLKIQPAKLEDSAVYLCASSLEPGQGARGYFGPGTRLTVT.